The 28 T cell receptor beta chains reported below all come from one sample, sequenced in a study of T cells in narcolepsy. The data were produced by immunoSEQ multiplex PCR, yet TCRdb's version contains in-frame clones alone and is incomplete. The data contain tens of thousands of clones, about 85% of them singletons. The sequenced material came from memory (CD45RA-) CD4+ T cells from blood. Source of these receptors: a human donor in good health.

This sequence joins TRBV4-1 and TRBJ2-6; D not certain. With 4 bases removed from V and 0 bases from J, the gap between germline ends came to 10 bases. CDR1 MGHRA and CDR2 YSYEKL come from the germline V gene. The CDR3 is 16 amino acids. The CDR3 DNA follows: TGCGCCAGCAGCCCACGGCAGACCTCTGGGGCCAACGTCCTGACTTTC. Amino acids: CASSPRQTSGANVLTF.

The count of this clone is one. V is TRBV4-1 and J is TRBJ2-3, with 10 nucleotides matching TRBD2. Germline CDR1 is MGHRA and CDR2 is YSYEKL. V shed 8 bases, J shed 2 bases, and the junction held 10 bases outside the gene matches. The CDR3 spans 16 residues. This CDR3 is CASSRLAGEPTDTQYF. CDR3 sequence (DNA): TGCGCCAGCTCCCGGCTAGCGGGAGAACCCACAGATACGCAGTATTTT.

This chain connects TRBV15 to TRBJ2-1; D is unresolved. Germline assignment: CDR1 LNHNV and CDR2 YYDKDF (reference sequence). The CDR3 is 13 residues long. The V and J ends lost 0 bases and 11 bases respectively, with 11 bases between them. The CDR3 here is CATSRDRVTKQFF. For the CDR3, the DNA is TGTGCCACCAGCAGAGATAGGGTGACCAAGCAGTTCTTC.

The gene calls are TRBV10-3 and TRBJ2-3; D ambiguous. CDR3 length equals 13 residues. V was pared by 6 bases and J by 2 bases, with 9 bases between. From germline, CDR1 is ENHRY and CDR2 SYGVKD. The DNA for the CDR3 is TGTGCCATCAGGTCGAAACCCACAGATACGCAGTATTTT. Translated: CAIRSKPTDTQYF.

V gene TRBV5-4 combines with J gene TRBJ2-1, with 10 bases lining up with TRBD2. With 0 bases clipped from V and 6 bases from J, the junction kept 6 bases outside the gene matches. Germline V CDR1 and CDR2: SGHNT, YYREEE (reference sequence). This CDR3 has 16 residues. CDR3 loop: CASSLEAGGYGNEQFF. The CDR3, as DNA: TGTGCCAGCAGCTTGGAAGCGGGGGGGTATGGCAATGAGCAGTTCTTC.

This chain links TRBV5-6 with TRBJ1-2; D is uncertain. Per germline, CDR1 SGHDT and CDR2 YYEEEE. The CDR3 sequence is 14 residues long. The V and J ends lost 6 bases and 2 bases respectively, with 14 bases between them. The chain's CDR3 is CASTRGHTNYGYTF. The CDR3 nucleotides are TGTGCCAGCACCCGAGGTCACACCAACTATGGCTACACCTTC.

The chain is built from TRBV6-6 and TRBJ2-7; D may be TRBD1 (5 bases). Germline lookup yields CDR1 MNHNY and CDR2 SVGAGI (reference sequence). CDR3 size: 14 residues. Trimming took 0 bases from V and 2 from J, leaving 8 bases between them. The CDR3 loop reads CASSYSQGAYEQYF. In DNA form, the CDR3 reads TGTGCCAGCAGTTACTCCCAGGGTGCCTACGAGCAGTACTTC.

This clone was found a few times. CDR3 in amino acids: CASSEGGRGEQFF. DNA for the CDR3: TGCGCCAGCAGTGAGGGGGGGCGAGGTGAGCAGTTCTTC. V usage is TRBV10-1 and J usage is TRBJ2-1, with D tentatively TRBD1 or TRBD2 (6 bases each). CDR3 length: 13 amino acids. Germline-derived CDR1 and CDR2 are WNHNN and SYGVQD (reference sequence). Trimming left V 2 bases short and J 9 bases short, with 11 bases between.

The rearrangement links TRBV21-1 to TRBJ2-5. TRBV21-1 constitutes a pseudogene. The CDR3 has 15 amino acids. The DNA of the CDR3 is TGTGCCAGCAGCCTGACAGGTAGCGGTTCGGAGACCCAGTACTTC. Amino acids: CASSLTGSGSETQYF.

This sequence joins TRBV5-1 and TRBJ2-3, with D perhaps matching TRBD1 (6 bases). The CDR3 is made up of 14 amino acids. From germline, CDR1 is SGHRS and CDR2 YFSETQ. The V end lost 0 bases, the J end lost 3 bases, and 8 bases lay between the germline ends. The DNA for the CDR3 is TGCGCCAGCAGCTTGGATCAGGGGACAGATACGCAGTATTTT. Translating it yields CASSLDQGTDTQYF.

The CDR3 DNA reads TGTGCCAGCAGCCCAATCGGCGGCTACGAGCAGTACTTC. It translates to CASSPIGGYEQYF. The chain combines TRBV7-2 with TRBJ2-7; D gene ambiguous. CDR3 length equals 13 residues. Germline assignment: CDR1 SGHTA and CDR2 FQGNSA. The V and J ends lost 5 bases and 3 bases respectively, with 11 bases between them.

The chain combines TRBV14 with TRBJ1-5, with TRBD1 matching over 8 bases. CDR1 is SGHDN and CDR2 is FVKESK in the germline V gene. The ends lost 0 bases at V and 3 bases at J; junction bases unmatched: 4. CDR3 length: 16 residues. The CDR3 loop is CASSQDPGQDNQPQHF. CDR3 DNA sequence: TGTGCCAGCAGCCAAGACCCGGGACAGGACAATCAGCCCCAGCATTTT.

The V gene is TRBV28, the J gene TRBJ1-3; possible D gene TRBD1, 6 bases. The germline CDR1 and CDR2 sequences are MDHEN and SYDVKM. Trimming cost V 7 bases and J 2 bases, with 12 bases left between them. The CDR3 is made up of 14 amino acids. The CDR3 sequence is CASIAQGTGNTIYF. The CDR3 DNA reads as TGTGCCAGCATCGCACAGGGTACTGGAAACACCATATATTTT.

CDR3: CASSLSDRAPEAFF. The CDR3 coding sequence is TGTGCCAGCAGCCTTTCGGACAGGGCCCCTGAAGCTTTCTTT. The chain recombines TRBV21-1 with TRBJ1-1; the listed D gene, TRBD1, was not tested against the DNA. TRBV21-1 is a documented pseudogene. This CDR3 is built from 14 residues.

Details on this clone: The junction differs from germline at one of its ends, possibly a read error. J is TRBJ1-2 and V is TRBV19, with TRBD1 matching over 7 bases. The germline gives CDR1 LNHDA, CDR2 SQIVND (reference sequence). The CDR3 is 17 residues long. CDR3 loop: CASSIGPKGAATRGYTF. The CDR3 DNA is TGTGCCAGTAGCATAGGACCTAAGGGGGCGGCTACGAGGGGCTACACCTTC.

This clone was recorded once. The chain employs TRBV2 and TRBJ2-3, with D tentatively TRBD2 (5 bases). Germline CDR1 is SNHLY and CDR2 is FYNNEI. This CDR3 is built from 14 residues. The V end was cut by 3 bases, the J end by 4 bases, with 11 bases between. CDR3 in DNA: TGTGCCAGCAGTGAGGGAACTAGAGCAGATACGCAGTATTTT. Translating gives CASSEGTRADTQYF.

The chain joins TRBV2 to TRBJ1-6; possible D gene TRBD1, 6 bases. The CDR3 extends over 15 amino acids. CDR1 is SNHLY, CDR2 FYNNEI, per germline. V was trimmed by 4 bases and J by 6 bases, leaving 13 bases between them. This CDR3 is CASSAQTGSNSPLHF. As DNA, the CDR3 is TGTGCCAGCAGTGCCCAAACAGGGAGTAATTCACCCCTCCACTTT.

CDR3 region: CASSLAGVLAGVETQYF. The CDR3 nucleotides are TGTGCCAGCAGCTTAGCGGGGGTGCTAGCGGGAGTGGAGACCCAGTACTTC. V and J are TRBV7-2 and TRBJ2-5, with 10 positions matching TRBD2. There are 17 residues in the CDR3. The trim removed 0 bases at V and 5 bases at J, leaving 9 bases unmatched. CDR1 is SGHTA, CDR2 FQGNSA, per germline.

The gene calls are TRBV5-4 and TRBJ2-1; TRBD2 might be the D (7 bases). Trimming left V 2 bases short and J 0 bases short, with 9 bases between. CDR3 length: 15 amino acids. Germline CDR1 is SGHNT and CDR2 is YYREEE (reference sequence). CDR3 nucleotide sequence: TGTGCCAGCAGCTTCGGGGGGCCCTCCTACAATGAGCAGTTCTTC. The encoded protein is CASSFGGPSYNEQFF.

In regard to this clone: The CDR3 ends on some other residue instead of the conserved phenylalanine or tryptophan, so this is likely a read error. The gene calls are TRBV7-2 and TRBJ1-5; weak D call: TRBD1 (5 bases). This CDR3 comprises 14 residues. Trimming cost V 5 bases and J 6 bases, with 14 bases left between them. In germline, CDR1 is SGHTA, CDR2 FQGNSA. The CDR3 region has the DNA TGTGCCAGCAGCCCCCCTGGGGCCGGTCAGCCCCAGCATCTT. Translating it yields CASSPPGAGQPQHL.

V and J are TRBV28 and TRBJ1-2; maybe TRBD1 (6 bases). The length of the CDR3 is 14 residues. Germline CDR1 MDHEN, CDR2 SYDVKM. The germline V and J ends were trimmed by 4 bases and 1 base, with 10 bases remaining between them. CDR3 nucleotide sequence: TGTGCCAGCAGTTCCCGACAGGATAACTATGGCTACACCTTC. Translation: CASSSRQDNYGYTF.

This rearrangement joins TRBV5-1 to TRBJ2-2; 10 positions agree with TRBD1. Germline loops: CDR1 SGHRS, CDR2 YFSETQ. The CDR3 is made up of 14 amino acids. V trimming: 7 bases; J trimming: 7 bases; junction bases outside the gene matches: 7. In DNA form, the CDR3 reads TGCGCCAGCCTGGGGGACAGGGGTCTCGGGGAGCTGTTTTTT. Its protein is CASLGDRGLGELFF.

DNA for the CDR3: TGTGCCAGCAGAGGAAAAGATAACTATGGCTACACCTTC. This encodes CASRGKDNYGYTF. The V gene is TRBV5-4, the J gene TRBJ1-2; D remains unclear. The CDR3 is 13 amino acids. The V end lost 5 bases, the J end lost 1 base, and 9 bases lay between the germline ends. The germline gives CDR1 SGHNT, CDR2 YYREEE (reference sequence). Full variable domain (rest looked up from reference TRBV5-4 and TRBJ1-2): ETGVTQSPTHLIKTRGQQVTLRCSSQSGHNTVSWYQQALGQGPQFIFQYYREEENGRGNFPPRFSGLQFPNYSSELNVNALELDDSALYLCASRGKDNYGYTFGSGTRLTVV.

V gene TRBV15 combines with J gene TRBJ2-1, with 10 bases aligning to TRBD1. CDR1 LNHNV and CDR2 YYDKDF come from the germline V gene (reference sequence). The CDR3 loop spans 16 amino acids. Losses at the gene ends were 0 bases for V and 4 bases for J; bases not matched to a gene: 3. The CDR3, as DNA: TGTGCCACCAGCAGAGATCGGGACAGGGGTTACAATGAGCAGTTCTTC. This translates into CATSRDRDRGYNEQFF.

For this clone: The junction departs from the called germline gene at one end, perhaps through a read error. In the same sample, other DNA sequences code for this CDR3. The chain joins TRBV6-5 to TRBJ1-2; perhaps TRBD1 as D (6 bases). Germline lookup yields CDR1 MNHEY and CDR2 SVGAGI. CDR3 length: 13 amino acids. The DNA for the CDR3 is TGCGCCAGCAGTCCTCAGGGGTGGGATGGCTACACCTTC. It translates to CASSPQGWDGYTF.

There are a few counts of this clone. V is TRBV5-1 and J is TRBJ2-7; D gene ambiguous. Germline-derived CDR1 and CDR2 are SGHRS and YFSETQ. The CDR3 loop spans 14 amino acids. Trimming shortened V by 4 bases and J by 5 bases, and 16 bases separated the two germline ends. For the CDR3, the DNA is TGCGCCAGCAGCCAACCGACTCCGGGCCACGAGCAGTACTTC. It yields the protein CASSQPTPGHEQYF. Full variable domain (rest looked up from reference TRBV5-1 and TRBJ2-7): KAGVTQTPRYLIKTRGQQVTLSCSPISGHRSVSWYQQTPGQGLQFLFEYFSETQRNKGNFPGRFSGRQFSNSRSEMNVSTLELGDSALYLCASSQPTPGHEQYFGPGTRLTVT.

The chain is built from TRBV25-1 and TRBJ2-2; D not resolved. Germline values: CDR1 MGHDK, CDR2 SYGVNS. Trimming cost V 3 bases and J 3 bases, with 8 bases left between them. The CDR3 consists of 14 residues. CDR3 loop: CASSEGTYTGELFF. The CDR3 coding sequence is TGTGCCAGCAGTGAGGGAACGTACACCGGGGAGCTGTTTTTT.

V is TRBV2 and J is TRBJ1-1; 8 bases fit TRBD1. This CDR3 region has 15 residues. Germline lookup yields CDR1 SNHLY and CDR2 FYNNEI. After removal of 3 bases from V and 6 bases from J, the junction contained 9 bases not matched to a gene. CDR3 amino acids: CASSDGQGAGAEAFF. CDR3 nucleotide sequence: TGTGCCAGCAGTGATGGGCAGGGGGCGGGGGCTGAAGCTTTCTTT.